This TCR beta chain is from a study of T cells in Graves' hyperthyroidism and ophthalmopathy. The hyperthyroidism was newly diagnosed and had lasted under 2 months; the patients were aged 18 to 65. Amplified TCR beta CDR3 regions derived from RNA transcripts. HTBI primers were used for first-round RT-PCR of the TCR CDR3. TCRdb redid the calling of the multiplex PCR reads with MiXCR, one entry per CDR3 protein. The sample consists of approximately 590,000 distinct CDR3 sequences, around 46% of them appearing once. CDR3 length: 14 residues. Germline V CDR1 and CDR2: SGHAT, FQDESV (reference sequence). The V segment lost 6 bases and the J segment 4 bases; nucleotides outside the gene matches: 8.

J is TRBJ1-1 and V is TRBV11-1, with 7 bases aligning to TRBD1. The sequenced sample was peripheral blood or thyroid tissue (not recorded which). This receptor was identified in a woman aged 18-35 years with Graves' hyperthyroidism. Here the CDR3 DNA reads TGTGCCAGCAGGATTGAGGGGGCCGGCACTGAAGCTTTCTTT. As protein: CASRIEGAGTEAFF.